The rows below give T cell receptor beta chains drawn from one sample of a study of a mutant IDH1 vaccine in newly diagnosed glioma. These receptors are not linked to any known antigen. Clones were sequenced by immunoSEQ multiplex PCR, and TCRdb holds only the in-frame ones, with some missing. Here the sample spans approximately 60,000 clones, 86% being singletons. This specimen consisted of PBMCs, obtained from a glioma patient whose treatment included an IDH1 peptide vaccine. The receptors shown here come from a man aged 35 to 55 with glioma. Each CDR3 is given with its conserved first and last residue. Size is stated for part of the rows, as once, few or many counts, or as a class when the clone is expanded.

j_call,clone_size,v_call,cdr3_aa
TRBJ2-3,NA,TRBV5-1,CASSFREGSADTQYF
TRBJ2-6,NA,TRBV18,CASSQGVGANVLTF
TRBJ1-5,NA,TRBV27,CASSSGRTGLFQPQHF
TRBJ2-5,NA,TRBV5-1,CASRSVGGLGETQYF
TRBJ1-2,NA,TRBV2,CASRGGLRVAGYTF
TRBJ2-7,NA,TRBV2,CASSDFRTGGYEQYF
TRBJ2-7,NA,TRBV5-1,CASRLAENYEQYF
TRBJ2-7,NA,TRBV5-1,CASSIGTSGSIGNEQYF
TRBJ1-1,NA,TRBV27,CASQGYMNTEAFF
TRBJ2-5,NA,TRBV5-8,CASSTGSQETQYF
TRBJ1-3,NA,TRBV5-1,CASSVQGPGNTIYF
TRBJ1-2,NA,TRBV19,CASSDRQGGYTF
TRBJ2-5,NA,TRBV5-1,CASSLWTQETQYF
TRBJ2-3,NA,TRBV11-2,CASSPLVATDTQYF
TRBJ2-7,NA,TRBV7-3,CASSPTSGSYEQYF
TRBJ2-1,NA,TRBV18,CASSLQRVNEQFF
TRBJ2-1,NA,TRBV2,CASSEALGRDNEQFF
TRBJ2-7,NA,TRBV19,CASSIDAHSGGPIF
TRBJ2-1,NA,TRBV29-1,CSVGFSGNEQFF
TRBJ2-4,once,TRBV9,CASSENMGGNIQYF
TRBJ1-1,NA,TRBV25-1,CASSPLGAGMNTEAFF
TRBJ2-7,NA,TRBV2,CASSEGERLVYEQYF
TRBJ2-1,NA,TRBV18,CASSPPLGKNEQFF
TRBJ2-7,once,TRBV10-3,CAISDPSRDSYEQYF
TRBJ1-3,few,TRBV5-1,CASSTYSGNEDTIYF
TRBJ2-7,NA,TRBV2,CASSEETSDYEQYF
TRBJ1-5,NA,TRBV6-5,CASSYRTGSDQPQHF
TRBJ2-2,NA,TRBV4-1,CASSHTGVWAGELFF
TRBJ2-7,NA,TRBV7-2,CASSRSEGYEQYF
TRBJ2-3,few,TRBV12-5,CASGLSRDRGRATDTQYF
TRBJ1-2,NA,TRBV7-8,CASSARTGSGYGYTF
TRBJ2-6,once,TRBV4-3,CASSQEAAGVGGANVLTF
TRBJ1-4,NA,TRBV27,CASSQTGYREKLFF
TRBJ2-1,NA,TRBV13,CASSSRQGADEQFF
TRBJ1-1,NA,TRBV5-6,CASSLAGAKGEAFF
TRBJ2-5,NA,TRBV19,CASRPTGPGETQYF
TRBJ1-5,NA,TRBV6-5,CASSNPGVGQPQHF
TRBJ2-3,NA,TRBV6-5,CASSYSWDRADTQYF
TRBJ2-7,NA,TRBV4-1,CASSQIILAGPYEQYF
TRBJ2-3,NA,TRBV27,CASSTQSGRATDTQYF
TRBJ2-7,NA,TRBV14,CASSQFGTGGMDEQYF
TRBJ1-5,NA,TRBV4-1,CASSQSTSGTLPNQPQHF
TRBJ1-1,NA,TRBV19,CASRQGPLRNTEAFF
TRBJ2-1,NA,TRBV27,CASSLIGGRGLNEQFF
TRBJ2-3,NA,TRBV6-6,CASSYSRPGSTDTQYF
TRBJ1-5,NA,TRBV4-1,CASSFTLVTGPPQPQHF
TRBJ1-1,NA,TRBV18,CASSPPGVWNTEAFF
TRBJ2-1,NA,TRBV29-1,CSVPREYLAGRNEQFF
TRBJ1-2,few,TRBV19,CARPSDYGYTF
TRBJ2-1,NA,TRBV6-5,CASSSEYSSYNEQFF
TRBJ1-1,NA,TRBV4-1,CASRDQGTEAFF
TRBJ1-1,NA,TRBV11-2,CASSLEGEAFF
TRBJ2-5,NA,TRBV4-1,CASSQGAQVGVVRETQYF
TRBJ2-5,NA,TRBV18,CASSPPSGLETQYF
TRBJ2-7,NA,TRBV7-2,CASRTGTGTYEQYF
TRBJ2-7,NA,TRBV5-1,CASSRDRGAYEQYF
TRBJ2-7,NA,TRBV7-8,CASSGSGTGTYEQYF
TRBJ2-2,NA,TRBV29-1,CSVIERDWGNTGELFF
TRBJ2-7,NA,TRBV7-2,CASSSLAGPYEQYF